Listed below are T cell receptor beta chains from one sample, sequenced in a study of blood T cells in healthy people across ages. In TCRdb, the 5' RACE reads were re-called with MiXCR into one record per CDR3 protein. Here the sample spans roughly 500,000 distinct CDR3 sequences, roughly 29% being singletons. Sequences were obtained from blood. These receptors all come from a woman between 65 and 79 years old in good health. The CDR3 runs from the conserved cysteine through the conserved F or W. A D gene is named only where the DNA matches it firmly. A row's size may be missing; if present it is once, few, many or a size class.

CDR3,DNA,size,J,V,D
CSARDRGSGVDYGYTF,TGCAGTGCTAGAGACAGGGGGTCCGGAGTCGACTATGGCTACACCTTC,-,TRBJ1-2,TRBV20-1,TRBD1
CASSLYVDAGELFF,TGTGCCAGCAGCTTATACGTGGATGCCGGGGAGCTGTTTTTT,-,TRBJ2-2,TRBV7-9,-
CASSPGQTNQPQHF,TGCGCCAGCAGCCCCGGACAAACCAATCAGCCCCAGCATTTT,few,TRBJ1-5,TRBV5-1,-
CASSLTGTGSPLHF,TGTGCCAGCAGCTTAACTGGGACGGGCTCACCCCTCCACTTT,few,TRBJ1-6,TRBV7-3,-
CASSRKQGASGYGYTF,TGTGCCAGCAGCCGGAAACAGGGGGCCTCTGGCTATGGCTACACCTTC,few,TRBJ1-2,TRBV7-8,TRBD1
CSARDRVHGGSNQPQHF,TGCAGTGCTAGAGATCGTGTGCATGGAGGGTCCAATCAGCCCCAGCATTTT,few,TRBJ1-5,TRBV20-1,-
CSQRRANEQFF,TGCAGCCAACGCCGGGCCAATGAGCAGTTCTTC,few,TRBJ2-1,TRBV20-1,-
CASSQLTGGGYTF,TGCGCCAGCAGCCAACTGACAGGGGGCGGCTACACCTTC,-,TRBJ1-2,TRBV5-1,TRBD1
CASKPGLEFREQFF,TGTGCCAGCAAACCGGGACTAGAGTTCCGTGAGCAGTTCTTC,-,TRBJ2-1,TRBV6-5,TRBD2
CSAREGSEETQYF,TGCAGTGCTAGAGAGGGGTCGGAAGAGACCCAGTACTTC,few,TRBJ2-5,TRBV20-1,-
CASSLEGGGAIDTQYF,TGTGCCAGCAGCTTAGAGGGCGGGGGGGCTATAGATACGCAGTATTTT,-,TRBJ2-3,TRBV7-2,TRBD2
CASSLVAGVNIQYF,TGTGCCAGCAGCTTAGTAGCGGGGGTAAACATTCAGTACTTC,few,TRBJ2-4,TRBV7-2,TRBD2
CASSSPGEMNEQYF,TGTGCCAGCAGCTCCCCCGGGGAAATGAACGAGCAGTACTTC,-,TRBJ2-7,TRBV7-3,-
CASSQGSGYTF,TGTGCCAGCAGTCAGGGTTCCGGCTACACCTTC,many,TRBJ1-2,TRBV6-2/TRBV6-3,-
CASSFAGTGSEKLFF,TGTGCCAGCAGCTTTGCCGGGACAGGGAGTGAAAAACTGTTTTTT,few,TRBJ1-4,TRBV7-2,TRBD1
CAIGLTEAFF,TGTGCCATCGGCCTTACTGAAGCTTTCTTT,few,TRBJ1-1,TRBV6-6,-
CASSSNARTQYF,TGTGCCAGCAGCTCGAATGCCCGGACCCAGTACTTC,few,TRBJ2-5,TRBV5-6,-
CASSYRERQPQHF,TGTGCCAGCAGCTACAGGGAACGGCAGCCCCAGCATTTT,-,TRBJ1-5,TRBV6-1,-
CASSLPQGRTFPDTQYF,TGTGCCAGCAGCTTACCCCAAGGCAGGACCTTTCCAGATACGCAGTATTTT,-,TRBJ2-3,TRBV7-2,-
CASSVGTGGTAVQYF,TGTGCCAGCAGCGTGGGGACAGGGGGAACGGCTGTGCAGTACTTC,-,TRBJ2-7,TRBV9,TRBD1
CASSQPGLGGGEQYF,TGCGCCAGCAGCCAACCCGGACTAGGGGGGGGCGAGCAGTACTTC,-,TRBJ2-7,TRBV4-1,-
CASSLANSPGYTF,TGTGCCAGCAGCTTAGCGAATTCCCCTGGCTACACCTTC,-,TRBJ1-2,TRBV11-2,-
CASTEGLIYEQYF,TGCGCCAGCACCGAGGGGCTAATCTACGAGCAGTACTTC,-,TRBJ2-7,TRBV10-2,-
CASSSWTGRGEQFF,TGTGCCAGCTCATCATGGACAGGGCGGGGTGAGCAGTTCTTC,few,TRBJ2-1,TRBV18,TRBD1
CASGLVQQYF,TGTGCTAGTGGTTTGGTACAGCAGTACTTC,few,TRBJ2-7,TRBV12-5,-
CASSQSPGPTRTGEAFF,TGTGCCAGCAGCCAGTCGCCGGGACCTACTCGAACAGGTGAAGCTTTCTTT,-,TRBJ1-1,TRBV3-1,-
CASSRGEGNQPQYF,TGCGCCAGCAGTCGGGGGGAGGGCAATCAGCCCCAGTATTTT,-,TRBJ2-3,TRBV5-1,TRBD2
CSAARDRGHGNEKLFF,TGCAGTGCTGCAAGGGACAGGGGGCATGGTAATGAAAAACTGTTTTTT,few,TRBJ1-4,TRBV20-1,TRBD1
CASSLQGTSEGNEQFF,TGTGCCAGCAGCCTCCAAGGGACTAGCGAGGGGAATGAGCAGTTCTTC,-,TRBJ2-1,TRBV7-2,TRBD2
CASSPNTGASGNTIYF,TGTGCCAGCTCACCTAATACAGGGGCCTCTGGAAACACCATATATTTT,-,TRBJ1-3,TRBV18,TRBD1
CASSSSPGTSGGTDTQYF,TGTGCCAGCAGCTCGAGTCCCGGGACTAGCGGGGGCACAGATACGCAGTATTTT,-,TRBJ2-3,TRBV5-5,TRBD2
CANSLSRGPTEAFF,TGTGCCAACAGCTTAAGTAGGGGGCCGACTGAAGCTTTCTTT,-,TRBJ1-1,TRBV7-2,TRBD1
CASSLDRGRTTGANVLTF,TGCGCCAGCAGCCTTGACAGGGGGCGAACTACTGGGGCCAACGTCCTGACTTTC,-,TRBJ2-6,TRBV4-3,TRBD1
CASSQHSGPYEQYF,TGTGCCAGCAGTCAACACAGCGGGCCCTACGAGCAGTACTTC,-,TRBJ2-7,TRBV14,-
CASSFRLAAYNEQFF,TGTGCCAGCAGCTTCAGACTAGCCGCTTACAATGAGCAGTTCTTC,-,TRBJ2-1,TRBV7-2,TRBD2
CASTSGTGFNEQYF,TGTGCCAGCACATCCGGGACAGGGTTTAACGAGCAGTACTTC,-,TRBJ2-7,TRBV7-9,TRBD1
CASYPAPPNTGELFF,TGCGCCAGCTATCCAGCGCCGCCGAACACCGGGGAGCTGTTTTTT,-,TRBJ2-2,TRBV5-1,-
CASSHGHHTGELFF,TGTGCCAGCAGTCATGGCCACCACACCGGGGAGCTGTTTTTT,-,TRBJ2-2,TRBV14,-
CATKPLAGGPDEQFF,TGCGCCACCAAGCCCCTAGCGGGGGGGCCTGATGAGCAGTTCTTC,few,TRBJ2-1,TRBV10-2,TRBD2
CSGTLLTGKNEQFF,TGCAGTGGTACGCTACTGACTGGCAAGAATGAGCAGTTCTTC,few,TRBJ2-1,TRBV20-1,-
CASSPIGLAGETQYF,TGTGCCAGCAGCCCGATAGGACTAGCCGGGGAGACCCAGTACTTC,once,TRBJ2-5,TRBV7-2,TRBD2
CASSSLDQPRGYTF,TGTGCCAGCAGCTCATTAGACCAACCCAGGGGCTACACCTTC,-,TRBJ1-2,TRBV5-6,-
CASSKTGRAEAFF,TGTGCCAGCAGCAAAACAGGGAGGGCTGAAGCTTTCTTT,-,TRBJ1-1,TRBV7-2,-
CASSLTVRGGPTTQYF,TGCGCCAGCAGCTTGACGGTGAGGGGGGGACCTACTACGCAGTATTTT,-,TRBJ2-3,TRBV5-1,-
CSVEGVPGVSTDTQYF,TGCAGCGTTGAAGGGGTGCCGGGGGTCAGCACAGATACGCAGTATTTT,-,TRBJ2-3,TRBV29-1,-
CASSHYGSKDEQYF,TGTGCCAGCAGCCATTATGGCTCGAAGGACGAGCAGTACTTC,-,TRBJ2-7,TRBV3-1,-
CASNLLGETQYF,TGTGCCAGCAACCTGTTGGGAGAGACCCAGTACTTC,many,TRBJ2-5,TRBV3-1,-
CASSLTGRGGTDMEYF,TGTGCCAGCAGCCTCACTGGCAGGGGGGGCACAGATATGGAGTATTTT,-,TRBJ2-3,TRBV12-3/TRBV12-4,-
CSARRLTEAFF,TGCAGTGCTAGAAGACTGACTGAAGCTTTCTTT,-,TRBJ1-1,TRBV20-1,-
CASSQGGGGDSNQPQHF,TGTGCCAGCAGCCAAGGGGGAGGTGGGGATAGTAATCAGCCCCAGCATTTT,once,TRBJ1-5,TRBV4-2,-
CSASSGTSGGSEQFF,TGCAGTGCTAGTAGTGGTACTAGCGGAGGAAGTGAGCAGTTCTTC,-,TRBJ2-1,TRBV20-1,TRBD2
CASSLGQGIVVTEAFF,TGCGCCAGCAGCCTCGGACAGGGGATTGTCGTTACTGAAGCTTTCTTT,few,TRBJ1-1,TRBV5-1,TRBD1
CASSGGVGTDTQYF,TGTGCCAGCAGCGGAGGGGTGGGCACAGATACGCAGTATTTT,-,TRBJ2-3,TRBV6-6,-